The rows below give T cell receptor beta chains drawn from one sample of a study of cytotoxic CD8 clonotypes in ibrutinib-treated CLL. The data were produced by immunoSEQ multiplex PCR, yet TCRdb's version contains in-frame clones alone and is incomplete. The sample records around 20,000 clones, roughly 80% being singletons. Sequences were derived from PBMCs, sampled before ibrutinib treatment. The receptors shown here come from a human donor with chronic lymphocytic leukemia. Both conserved end residues are part of each CDR3. D genes are given only for firm matches. Not all rows give a size; the values are once, few, many and, for expanded clones, a class.

abundance	j_gene	len	v_gene	d_gene	CDR3nt	CDR3aa
.	TRBJ2-3	15	TRBV9	TRBD1	TGTGCCAGCGGGCCGGGACAGGGGGCCACAGATACGCAGTATTTT	CASGPGQGATDTQYF
.	TRBJ1-2	14	TRBV9	.	TGTGCCAGCAGCGTAGACGGCAGTTACTATGGCTACACCTTC	CASSVDGSYYGYTF
once	TRBJ1-2	14	TRBV6-5	.	TGTGCCAGCAGTGCTCCCGGGACCTCGGGTGGCTACACCTTC	CASSAPGTSGGYTF
.	TRBJ2-3	15	TRBV12-5	.	TGTGCTAGTGGCCCCTTTGGGGGGCGCCCAGATACGCAGTATTTT	CASGPFGGRPDTQYF
.	TRBJ2-2	15	TRBV7-2	.	TGTGCCAGCAGCTTAAGGGCTAGACGAACCGGGGAGCTGTTTTTT	CASSLRARRTGELFF
.	TRBJ1-4	16	TRBV18	TRBD1	TGTGCCAGCTCACGCGGACAGGGGTCGACTAATGAAAAACTGTTTTTT	CASSRGQGSTNEKLFF
.	TRBJ1-5	17	TRBV28	.	TGTGCCAGCAGTTTGCCCCGACACAGGGATCGTTTTCAGCCCCAGCATTTT	CASSLPRHRDRFQPQHF
.	TRBJ1-2	12	TRBV6-5	.	TGTGCCAGCAGCAGCCGGCCACATGGCTACACCTTC	CASSSRPHGYTF
once	TRBJ1-5	16	TRBV6-6	TRBD1	TGTGCCAGCAGACGAACCGGGACAGAAAGCAATCAGCCCCAGCATTTT	CASRRTGTESNQPQHF
.	TRBJ2-7	14	TRBV19	.	TGTGCCAGTGGACCCCGTCCAGGGGCCTACGAGCAGTACTTC	CASGPRPGAYEQYF
.	TRBJ1-5	13	TRBV11-2	.	TGTGCCAGCAGCTTATCAGGAGGTCAGCCCCAGCATTTT	CASSLSGGQPQHF
.	TRBJ1-1	14	TRBV6-9	.	TGTGCCAGCAGTTACGACAGGATTAAAACTGAAGCTTTCTTT	CASSYDRIKTEAFF
.	TRBJ2-5	14	TRBV7-3	.	TGTGCCAGCAGCTTAGACCCAGGGTTTGAGACCCAGTACTTC	CASSLDPGFETQYF
once	TRBJ1-5	13	TRBV11-2	.	TGTGCCAGCAGCTTATCGGGGGACGAGCCCCAGCATTTT	CASSLSGDEPQHF
.	TRBJ2-1	18	TRBV14	.	TGTGCCAGCAGCCAGGGTCCCGGGACACCTTTACGCTACAATGAGCAGTTCTTC	CASSQGPGTPLRYNEQFF
.	TRBJ1-2	12	TRBV30	.	TGTGCCTGGGGGGGTAGTCTCTATGGCTACACCTTC	CAWGGSLYGYTF
.	TRBJ2-3	12	TRBV30	.	TGTGCCTGGAGTATTCCAGGGGCCGGGCAGTATTTT	CAWSIPGAGQYF
.	TRBJ1-5	16	TRBV7-6	.	TGTGCCAGCAGCTTAGCACCCCCAGGGGCGAATCAGCCCCAGCATTTT	CASSLAPPGANQPQHF
.	TRBJ1-4	16	TRBV9	.	TGTGCCAGCAGCCAGCAGGCGGGGGGCTCTAATGAAAAACTGTTTTTT	CASSQQAGGSNEKLFF
.	TRBJ2-1	17	TRBV5-1	.	TGCGCCAGCAGCTCGGGGCTTACAGTACAGCACATCAATGAGCAGTTCTTC	CASSSGLTVQHINEQFF
once	TRBJ2-7	14	TRBV9	TRBD1	TGTGCCAGCAGCGTAGGGGACAGAAGATACGAGCAGTACTTC	CASSVGDRRYEQYF
.	TRBJ2-1	15	TRBV9	TRBD2	TGTGCCAGCAGCGTAGCCGGGACTAGCGGCGGTGAGCAGTTCTTC	CASSVAGTSGGEQFF
.	TRBJ1-1	16	TRBV28	.	TGTGCCAGCACCACAAAGCGGGCGGTCGGTTCCGGTGAAGCTTTCTTT	CASTTKRAVGSGEAFF
.	TRBJ1-5	15	TRBV19	TRBD1	TGTGCCAGTAGTCTGGGACAGGCGGTAGGTCAGCCCCAGCATTTT	CASSLGQAVGQPQHF
.	TRBJ1-4	15	TRBV11-2	TRBD1	TGTGCCAGCAGCTTAGTGACAGGGGGCGATGAAAAACTGTTTTTT	CASSLVTGGDEKLFF
.	TRBJ2-1	14	TRBV29-1	TRBD1	TGCAGCGTTCGAATCGTCGTGGGACAGGGGGTACAGTTCTTC	CSVRIVVGQGVQFF
once	TRBJ1-4	14	TRBV7-2	.	TGTGCCAGCAGCTTAGTGGGTATGAATGAAAAACTGTTTTTT	CASSLVGMNEKLFF
.	TRBJ2-7	12	TRBV2	TRBD1	TGTGCCAACAGGGGGAGGAGTGGAGAGCAGTACTTC	CANRGRSGEQYF
once	TRBJ1-1	13	TRBV7-9	TRBD1	TGTGCCAGCAGCCGGATTAGGGACAGTGAAGCTTTCTTT	CASSRIRDSEAFF
.	TRBJ1-5	13	TRBV19	TRBD1	TGTGCCAGTCACCGGGACAGGTATCAGCCCCAGCATTTT	CASHRDRYQPQHF
.	TRBJ1-4	14	TRBV19	.	TGTGCCAGTAGTCCCAGGGGTCGAAATGAAAAACTGTTTTTT	CASSPRGRNEKLFF
.	TRBJ1-1	14	TRBV19	TRBD1	TGTGCCAGTAGTACCGGACAGGTGAACACTGAAGCTTTCTTT	CASSTGQVNTEAFF
medium-sized	TRBJ2-2	14	TRBV5-1	.	TGCGCCAGCTCAAGTAGTGGTAACACCGGGGAGCTGTTTTTT	CASSSSGNTGELFF
few	TRBJ2-7	13	TRBV7-9	.	TGTGCCAGCAGCGAGACAGGCCCCTACGAGCAGTACTTC	CASSETGPYEQYF
.	TRBJ1-2	13	TRBV7-2	.	TGTACCAGCGGACTCCCGTCAATAGGGGGCTACACCTTC	CTSGLPSIGGYTF
.	TRBJ1-2	14	TRBV7-2	TRBD1	TGTGCCAGCAGCCCAGGGGGTAGTATCTATGGCTACACCTTC	CASSPGGSIYGYTF
.	TRBJ1-1	16	TRBV19	TRBD1	TGTGCCAGCCACCGGGCAGGGGGCGCTTTGGGAACTGAAGCTTTCTTT	CASHRAGGALGTEAFF
.	TRBJ1-2	12	TRBV5-1	.	TGCGCCAGCAGCCCGAATGCGGAGGGCTACACCTTC	CASSPNAEGYTF
.	TRBJ2-3	16	TRBV9	.	TGTGCCAGCAGCGTAGCTATAGGACTAAGCACAGATACGCAGTATTTT	CASSVAIGLSTDTQYF
.	TRBJ1-2	12	TRBV6-5	.	TGTGCCAGCAGTCACGACGGCTATGGCTACACCTTC	CASSHDGYGYTF
few	TRBJ1-6	15	TRBV7-6	TRBD1	TGTGCCAGCAGCTCGGGACAGGGGGGTAATTCACCCCTCCACTTT	CASSSGQGGNSPLHF
.	TRBJ2-5	23	TRBV10-3	TRBD2	TGTGCCATCAGTGAGGACACCGGGACTAGCGGGTCGGAATTACTACTCTCCCAAGAGACCCAGTACTTC	CAISEDTGTSGSELLLSQETQYF
.	TRBJ1-2	15	TRBV6-5	.	TGTGCCAGCAGTCCGACCGGGACGGGACCCTATGGCTACACCTTC	CASSPTGTGPYGYTF
.	TRBJ2-5	16	TRBV4-1	.	TGCGCCAGCAGCCAAGTCAGAGCGGGCCTCAAAGAGACCCAGTACTTC	CASSQVRAGLKETQYF
.	TRBJ2-5	13	TRBV6-5	.	TGTGCCAGCGCAATGAGGGAGGAGGAGACCCAGTACTTC	CASAMREEETQYF
.	TRBJ2-1	11	TRBV6-5	.	TGTGCCAGCAGTTATGACAATGAGCAGTTCTTC	CASSYDNEQFF
.	TRBJ2-7	14	TRBV11-2	.	TGTGCCAGCAGCTTAGGGGCCCCAACCTACGAGCAGTACTTC	CASSLGAPTYEQYF
.	TRBJ2-2	15	TRBV9	TRBD2	TGTGCCAGCAGGGGCGGGGGAGTGAACACCGGGGAGCTGTTTTTT	CASRGGGVNTGELFF
.	TRBJ1-2	15	TRBV19	.	TGTGCCAGTAGTATTATAGGACAGAATCGCTATGGCTACACCTTC	CASSIIGQNRYGYTF
.	TRBJ2-3	14	TRBV10-2	.	TGCGCCAGCAGTGAAGGGCTAGTTACAGATACGCAGTATTTT	CASSEGLVTDTQYF
.	TRBJ1-2	14	TRBV19	TRBD1	TGTGCCAGTAGTATTTCCAGGGGGCACTATGGCTACACCTTC	CASSISRGHYGYTF